The source of this T cell receptor beta chain is a study of cytomegalovirus exposure and HLA in healthy donors. A remark on this clone: The antigen is undetermined.

After removal of 5 bases from V and 0 bases from J, the junction contained 2 bases not matched to a gene. The CDR3 extends over 15 amino acids. Germline values: CDR1 LNHDA, CDR2 SQIVND (reference sequence). While the first cohort had around 700 subjects, the donors belonged to the separate validation cohort of 100 to 150 subjects. Generated by immunoSEQ multiplex PCR, the TCRdb table keeps only in-frame clones and is missing some. The table has approximately 130,000 clones, more than 75% seen once. Study-level results: In vitro assays verified that three CMV-associated chains recognized CMV antigens specifically. Diagnosis of cytomegalovirus status made by the classifier reportedly showed high specificity and sensitivity. Cytomegalovirus-associated TCR beta chains were listed, numbering some 180.

The genes are TRBV19 and TRBJ2-2; TRBD2 aligns across 8 bases. The receptor's source is a woman aged 30 to 39 in good health and CMV-seronegative. The sample comprised PBMCs. This CDR3 reads CASSSAGANTGELFF. CDR3 coding DNA: TGTGCCAGTAGTTCAGCGGGGGCGAACACCGGGGAGCTGTTTTTT.